The present TCR beta chain was sequenced within a study of T-cell memory formation after mild COVID-19. Regarding the study as a whole: Day 15 to 85 contracting clones showed balanced CD4/CD8; day 15 to 37 expanders favored CD4+.

Per germline, CDR1 MDHEN and CDR2 SYDVKM. The CDR3 is 17 amino acids. V was shortened by 1 base and J by 6 bases, with 18 bases between the two germline ends. This clonotype was seen more than once but under ten times. Its antigen is unidentified. TCRdb analysed the 5' RACE reads with MiXCR anew, one entry per CDR3 protein. In the table there are hundreds of thousands of distinct CDR3 sequences, roughly 15% of which are singletons. The receptor was derived from a man aged 18 to 30 who had mild COVID-19 (a few samples of this study predate the infection). Cell type and time point are not known. This rearrangement joins TRBV28 to TRBJ2-2; no clear D. The sequencing input was PBMCs or a T cell subset sorted from them (not recorded which). The CDR3 is CASSLYGRGLGPGELFF. CDR3 sequence (DNA): TGTGCCAGCAGTTTATACGGGCGTGGGCTCGGACCCGGGGAGCTGTTTTTT.